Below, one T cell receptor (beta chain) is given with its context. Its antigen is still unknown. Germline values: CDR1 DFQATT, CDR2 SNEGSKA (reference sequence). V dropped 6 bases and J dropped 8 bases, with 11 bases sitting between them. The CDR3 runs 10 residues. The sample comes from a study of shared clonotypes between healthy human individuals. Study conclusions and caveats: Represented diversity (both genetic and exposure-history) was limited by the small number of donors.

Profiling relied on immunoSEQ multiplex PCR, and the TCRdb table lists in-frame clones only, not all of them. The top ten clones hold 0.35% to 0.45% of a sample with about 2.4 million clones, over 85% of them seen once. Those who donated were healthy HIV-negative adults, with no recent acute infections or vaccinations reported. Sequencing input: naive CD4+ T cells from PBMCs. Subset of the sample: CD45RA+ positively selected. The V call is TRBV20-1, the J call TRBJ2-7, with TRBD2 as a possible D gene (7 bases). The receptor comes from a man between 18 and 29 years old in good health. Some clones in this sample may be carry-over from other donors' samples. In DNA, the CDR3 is TGCAGTGCCGAGGGGGGGCAGCAGTACTTC. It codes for CSAEGGQQYF.